The 27 T cell receptor beta chains below all came from one sample that was sequenced in a study of T cells in localized non-small cell lung cancer. The repertoire was sequenced with immunoSEQ multiplex PCR; TCRdb's copy has only in-frame clones and lacks some. The sample records around 31,000 clones, 90% to 95% being singletons. Sequenced material: peripheral blood, taken before any cancer treatment. These TCRs come from a woman aged 35-75 years with stage I lung adenocarcinoma.

The chain is built from TRBV7-2 and TRBJ2-3, with TRBD2 matching over 7 bases. The CDR3 runs 15 residues. V gave up 5 bases and J gave up 0 bases; unmatched junction bases: 5. The germline CDR1 and CDR2 sequences are SGHTA and FQGNSA. CDR3 in DNA: TGTGCCAGCAGCCCTCAGCGGGGTAGCACAGATACGCAGTATTTT. This gives the protein CASSPQRGSTDTQYF.

CDR3 coding DNA: TGTGCCAGCAGCGGTGGGACTAGCGGGAGGGGTTGGGAGACCCAGTACTTC. This codes for CASSGGTSGRGWETQYF. V gene TRBV9 combines with J gene TRBJ2-5; 16 bases fit TRBD2. The germline V gene encodes CDR1 SGDLS and CDR2 YYNGEE. Germline trimming cut 3 bases from V and 5 bases from J; bases unmatched to any gene: 7. The CDR3 covers 17 residues.

This clone was detected only a few times. V is TRBV5-1 and J is TRBJ1-2; maybe TRBD1 (5 bases). This CDR3 comprises 16 residues. Germline CDR1 reads SGHRS; CDR2 reads YFSETQ. V was shortened by 2 bases and J by 5 bases, with 19 bases between the two germline ends. As DNA, the CDR3 is TGCGCCAGCAGCTTATACGCGGGACCGCTCTTATATGGCTACACCTTC. Amino acids: CASSLYAGPLLYGYTF.

The rearrangement links TRBV11-2 to TRBJ2-7; no definite D call. V was trimmed by 3 bases and J by 0 bases, leaving 12 bases between them. CDR3 size: 15 residues. Germline V CDR1 and CDR2: SGHAT, FQNNGV. This CDR3 reads CASSFLARSSYEQYF. The CDR3 region has the DNA TGTGCCAGCAGCTTTCTCGCCCGGAGCTCCTACGAGCAGTACTTC.

The chain has TRBV6-6 and TRBJ2-7, with 11 nucleotides matching TRBD1. The germline V gene encodes CDR1 MNHNY and CDR2 SVGAGI (reference sequence). The V segment lost 2 bases and the J segment 2 bases; nucleotides outside the gene matches: 5. This CDR3 has 16 residues. The CDR3 DNA follows: TGTGCCAGCAGTTACCCCTCGGGACAGGGGGCCTACGAGCAGTACTTC. This codes for CASSYPSGQGAYEQYF.

This chain joins TRBV6-5 and TRBJ1-1; D gene unclear. Looked up from germline, CDR1 is MNHEY and CDR2 is SVGAGI. V shed 0 bases and J shed 5 bases, with 13 bases lying between them. This CDR3 comprises 15 residues. The CDR3 spells CASSYSSGYATEAFF. DNA for the CDR3: TGTGCCAGCAGTTACTCCTCGGGGTATGCAACTGAAGCTTTCTTT.

This chain joins TRBV7-2 and TRBJ2-4; D is unresolved. V lost 4 bases and J 3 bases, leaving 13 bases between the germline ends. CDR1 is SGHTA and CDR2 is FQGNSA in the germline V gene. The CDR3 spans 15 residues. CDR3 nucleotides: TGTGCCAGCAGCTACCGTGATTTTGGCAAAAACATTCAGTACTTC. Translating gives CASSYRDFGKNIQYF. Supplemented by reference TRBV7-2 and TRBJ2-4, the full variable domain reads GAGVSQSPSNKVTEKGKDVELRCDPISGHTALYWYRQSLGQGLEFLIYFQGNSAPDKSGLPSDRFSAERTGGSVSTLTIQRTQQEDSAVYLCASSYRDFGKNIQYFGAGTRLSVL.

This chain uses TRBV10-3 with TRBJ2-7, with D possibly TRBD2 on 6 matching bases. Germline V lookup: CDR1 ENHRY, CDR2 SYGVKD. The CDR3 contains 15 residues. V was pared by 3 bases and J by 1 base, with 13 bases between. The CDR3 nucleotides read TGTGCCATCAGTGACGGCCCGGGGGAGTCCTACGAGCAGTACTTC. Encoded protein: CAISDGPGESYEQYF.

The V and J genes are TRBV10-3 and TRBJ1-4, with D uncertain. This CDR3 contains 16 residues. Germline CDR1 and CDR2: ENHRY and SYGVKD. Trimming pared 0 bases from V and 3 bases from J, leaving 11 bases between. The CDR3 loop reads CAISESGLEANEKLFF. CDR3 DNA sequence: TGTGCCATCAGTGAGTCAGGGTTGGAAGCTAATGAAAAACTGTTTTTT.

The chain couples TRBV6-1 to TRBJ1-5; a weak D match, TRBD1 (6 bases). The V end lost 5 bases, the J end lost 4 bases, and 15 bases lay between the germline ends. The CDR3 is 15 residues long. Germline CDR1 is MNHNS and CDR2 is SASEGT. The CDR3 coding sequence is TGTGCCAGCAGTTTCAACAACAGGGTAAATCAGCCCCAGCATTTT. Translating it yields CASSFNNRVNQPQHF.

The gene calls are TRBV29-1 and TRBJ2-6; D remains unclear. The CDR3 covers 13 residues. CDR1 is SQVTM and CDR2 is ANQGSEA in the germline V gene. The V gene lost 4 bases and the J gene lost 3 bases, with 7 bases spanning the gap. CDR3 sequence: CSVVSNGANVLTF. The DNA for the CDR3 is TGCAGCGTTGTCTCTAATGGGGCCAACGTCCTGACTTTC.

The genes are TRBV19 and TRBJ2-2; weak D call: TRBD1 (6 bases). This CDR3 contains 12 residues. Germline CDR1 reads LNHDA; CDR2 reads SQIVND (reference sequence). V gave up 2 bases and J gave up 9 bases, with 7 bases separating them. CDR3 DNA: TGTGCCAGTAGTATAAGGGGGAGGGAGCTGTTTTTT. Its translation: CASSIRGRELFF.

The count of this clone is one. The V and J genes are TRBV5-1 and TRBJ2-5, with D perhaps being TRBD1 or TRBD2 (5 bases each). Per the germline V gene, CDR1 is SGHRS and CDR2 is YFSETQ. The CDR3 contains 15 residues. The V and J ends lost 4 bases and 0 bases respectively, with 13 bases between them. This chain's CDR3 is CASSRLRGDQETQYF. The CDR3 DNA follows: TGCGCCAGCAGCCGCCTCCGAGGGGACCAAGAGACCCAGTACTTC. Together with reference TRBV5-1 and TRBJ2-5, the CDR3 gives the full variable domain: KAGVTQTPRYLIKTRGQQVTLSCSPISGHRSVSWYQQTPGQGLQFLFEYFSETQRNKGNFPGRFSGRQFSNSRSEMNVSTLELGDSALYLCASSRLRGDQETQYFGPGTRLLVL.

The chain employs TRBV18 and TRBJ2-3, with a weak D call TRBD1 (5 bases). Germline values: CDR1 KGHSH, CDR2 LQKENI. V was shortened by 1 base and J by 6 bases, with 11 bases between the two germline ends. The length of the CDR3 is 14 residues. CDR3 DNA: TGTGCCAGCTCACCACAGACAGAGGCGGATACGCAGTATTTT. Translation gives CASSPQTEADTQYF. Full variable domain (outside the CDR3, taken from reference TRBV18 and TRBJ2-3): NAGVMQNPRHLVRRRGQEARLRCSPMKGHSHVYWYRQLPEEGLKFMVYLQKENIIDESGMPKERFSAEFPKEGPSILRIQQVVRGDSAAYFCASSPQTEADTQYFGPGTRLTVL.

The rearrangement joins TRBV18 to TRBJ1-5; D is undetermined. V shed 3 bases and J shed 2 bases, with 14 bases lying between them. The germline CDR1 and CDR2 sequences are KGHSH and LQKENI. The CDR3 sequence is 16 residues long. The CDR3 loop reads CASSPTSGLGNQPQHF. The CDR3 DNA is TGTGCCAGCTCACCGACGAGTGGGCTTGGCAATCAGCCCCAGCATTTT. The variable domain in full, completed from reference TRBV18 and TRBJ1-5, reads NAGVMQNPRHLVRRRGQEARLRCSPMKGHSHVYWYRQLPEEGLKFMVYLQKENIIDESGMPKERFSAEFPKEGPSILRIQQVVRGDSAAYFCASSPTSGLGNQPQHFGDGTRLSIL.

The chain carries TRBV5-6 and TRBJ2-3, with 8 bases fitting TRBD2. Germline V gene lookup returns CDR1 SGHDT and CDR2 YYEEEE. This CDR3 contains 16 residues. V gave up 1 base and J gave up 2 bases; unmatched junction bases: 6. This chain's CDR3 is CASSLTIAGPTDTQYF. In DNA form, the CDR3 reads TGTGCCAGCAGCTTGACCATAGCGGGACCCACAGATACGCAGTATTTT. Based on the CDR3 plus reference TRBV5-6 and TRBJ2-3, the full variable domain is DAGVTQSPTHLIKTRGQQVTLRCSPKSGHDTVSWYQQALGQGPQFIFQYYEEEERQRGNFPDRFSGHQFPNYSSELNVNALLLGDSALYLCASSLTIAGPTDTQYFGPGTRLTVL.

The rearrangement joins TRBV6-6 to TRBJ1-2; 7 nucleotides align to TRBD1. After removal of 0 bases from V and 3 bases from J, the junction contained 4 bases not matched to a gene. The V gene's germline CDR1 is MNHNY and CDR2 SVGAGI (reference sequence). CDR3 length equals 15 residues. The CDR3 region has the DNA TGTGCCAGCAGTTACTCCCCAGGGGGGGACTATGGCTACACCTTC. Amino acid sequence: CASSYSPGGDYGYTF.

V is TRBV4-3 and J is TRBJ1-2; D remains unclear. Germline CDR1 LGHNA, CDR2 YSLEER. The CDR3 extends over 14 amino acids. V was pared by 0 bases and J by 0 bases, with 5 bases between. The DNA of the CDR3 is TGCGCCAGCAGCCAAGAGTCGTCTAACTATGGCTACACCTTC. Its protein product is CASSQESSNYGYTF.

This clone was detected a few times. This chain connects TRBV19 to TRBJ2-1; possibly TRBD2 for D (6 bases). V lost 7 bases and J lost 8, with 18 bases in between. The CDR3 totals 14 residues. Germline values: CDR1 LNHDA, CDR2 SQIVND (reference sequence). CDR3 residues: CASTSPWRGDEQFF. The CDR3 bases are TGTGCCAGTACCTCGCCCTGGAGGGGAGATGAGCAGTTCTTC.

This chain uses TRBV6-6 with TRBJ2-5; D unresolved. This CDR3 spans 11 amino acids. The ends were cut back, 5 bases at V and 5 bases at J, with 6 bases in the middle. CDR1 and CDR2 from the germline V gene are MNHNY and SVGAGI (reference sequence). The CDR3, as DNA: TGTGCCAGCAGTCGTTTTGAGACCCAGTACTTC. Translated, it gives CASSRFETQYF.

The J gene is TRBJ1-3, the V gene TRBV5-1, with D possibly TRBD1 on 6 matching bases. The CDR3 is made up of 14 amino acids. Trimming removed 3 bases at V and 3 bases at J, with 10 bases between. Per germline, CDR1 SGHRS and CDR2 YFSETQ. This CDR3 is CASSSQGHGNTIYF. The CDR3 DNA sequence: TGCGCCAGCAGCTCACAGGGCCATGGAAACACCATATATTTT.

The genes are TRBV5-8 and TRBJ2-7; 15 bases are shared with TRBD2. Germline loops: CDR1 SGHTS, CDR2 YDEGEE. The length of the CDR3 is 17 residues. The V gene end was trimmed by 4 bases and the J gene end by 7 bases; junction bases not matched to a gene: 12. CDR3 loop: CASSPSGLAGGPREQYF. CDR3 bases: TGTGCCAGCAGCCCCTCGGGACTAGCGGGAGGCCCTCGAGAGCAGTACTTC. The full variable domain, with the rest looked up from reference TRBV5-8 and TRBJ2-7, is EAGVTQSPTHLIKTRGQQATLRCSPISGHTSVYWYQQALGLGLQFLLWYDEGEERNRGNFPPRFSGRQFPNYSSELNVNALELEDSALYLCASSPSGLAGGPREQYFGPGTRLTVT.

The chain links TRBV11-3 to TRBJ2-6; D remains ambiguous. Germline-derived CDR1 and CDR2 are SGHNT and YENEEA. Trimming took off 6 bases at V and 4 bases at J, with 4 bases between the two ends. This CDR3 comprises 12 residues. The CDR3 nucleotides are TGTGCCAGCAGGATGGGGGCCAACGTCCTGACTTTC. Its translation is CASRMGANVLTF.

The chain recombines TRBV2 with TRBJ2-3; D uncertain. Germline loops: CDR1 SNHLY, CDR2 FYNNEI. The CDR3 runs 13 residues. V lost 2 bases and J 5 bases, leaving 8 bases between the germline ends. The CDR3 DNA reads TGTGCCAGCAGTGAAACTACGGGAGATACGCAGTATTTT. This translates into CASSETTGDTQYF.

The chain recombines TRBV7-2 with TRBJ2-7; tentative D call: TRBD2 (6 bases). The V gene lost 4 bases and the J gene lost 6 bases, with 19 bases spanning the gap. CDR1 SGHTA and CDR2 FQGNSA come from the germline V gene. The CDR3 contains 15 residues. CDR3 protein: CASSSRTIGRSEQYF. The CDR3 region has the DNA TGTGCCAGCAGCTCCAGGACTATCGGGAGAAGCGAGCAGTACTTC.

This clone was recorded once. The rearrangement joins TRBV11-3 to TRBJ2-1, with D uncertain. CDR1 and CDR2 from the germline V gene are SGHNT and YENEEA. The V end lost 0 bases, the J end lost 14 bases, and 8 bases lay between the germline ends. This CDR3 is 11 amino acids long. The CDR3 bases are TGTGCCAGCAGCTTAGATCGTGTTGAGTTCTTC. Its protein is CASSLDRVEFF.

V gene TRBV7-8 combines with J gene TRBJ2-7; 9 bases line up with TRBD2. Germline CDR1 is SGHVS and CDR2 is FQNEAQ. J lost 6 bases, V lost 2 bases, and 8 bases had no gene match. The CDR3 totals 15 residues. The CDR3 loop reads CASSLYGSGGPEQYF. Written as DNA, the CDR3 is TGTGCCAGCAGCTTATACGGCAGCGGGGGGCCCGAGCAGTACTTC.